The clone carrying this TCR beta chain is classed as medium-sized (0.01 to 0.1%) by frequency. This sample is part of a study of T cells in severe cutaneous drug reactions. Per germline, CDR1 LNHNV and CDR2 YYDKDF (reference sequence). The CDR3 spans 17 residues. The donors had carbamazepine-induced Stevens-Johnson syndrome or toxic epidermal necrolysis. Bulk and single-cell libraries used iRepertoire multiplex PCR with TCR subtype-specific primers. Bulk TCR beta libraries: multiplex PCR with V-, D- and J-region primers. Input for bulk TCR libraries: roughly 100-550 ng RNA per sample. TCRdb re-called the multiplex PCR reads; every CDR3 protein appears as one record, without DNA. The sample totals under 1,500 distinct CDR3 sequences; its top ten clones hold 46%.

The chain combines TRBV15 with TRBJ2-7. Sequenced sample: cells from a skin blister. This sequence was found in a human donor with a severe cutaneous adverse drug reaction. CDR3 loop: CATSRVFAWTDRREQYF.